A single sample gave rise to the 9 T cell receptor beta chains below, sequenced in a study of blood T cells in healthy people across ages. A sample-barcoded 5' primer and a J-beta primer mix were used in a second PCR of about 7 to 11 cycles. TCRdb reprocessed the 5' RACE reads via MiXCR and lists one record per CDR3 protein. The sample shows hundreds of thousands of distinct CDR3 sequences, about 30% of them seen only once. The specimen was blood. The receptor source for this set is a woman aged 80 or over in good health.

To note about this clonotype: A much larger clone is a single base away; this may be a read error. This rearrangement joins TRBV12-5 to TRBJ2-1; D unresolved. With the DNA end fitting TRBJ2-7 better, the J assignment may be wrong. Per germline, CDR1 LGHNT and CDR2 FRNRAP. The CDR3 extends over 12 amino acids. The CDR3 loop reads CASGLYDNEQYF. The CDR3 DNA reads TGTGCTAGTGGTTTGTATGACAATGAGCAGTACTTC.

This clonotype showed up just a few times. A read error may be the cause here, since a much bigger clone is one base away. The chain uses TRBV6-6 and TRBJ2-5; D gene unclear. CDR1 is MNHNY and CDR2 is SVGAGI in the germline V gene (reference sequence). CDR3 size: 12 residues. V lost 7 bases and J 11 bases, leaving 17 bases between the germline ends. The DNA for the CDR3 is TGTGCCAGCAAAAGGTTTCAGAATGAGCAGTACTTC. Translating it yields CASKRFQNEQYF.

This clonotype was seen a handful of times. The CDR3 DNA is TGTGCCAGCAGCGTAGGGGGACAGAACACTGAAGCTTTCTTT. As protein: CASSVGGQNTEAFF. The V and J genes are TRBV9 and TRBJ1-1; tentative D call: TRBD1 (6 bases). CDR1 is SGDLS, CDR2 YYNGEE, per germline. CDR3 size: 14 residues. Trimming took off 0 bases at V and 1 base at J, with 7 bases between the two ends.

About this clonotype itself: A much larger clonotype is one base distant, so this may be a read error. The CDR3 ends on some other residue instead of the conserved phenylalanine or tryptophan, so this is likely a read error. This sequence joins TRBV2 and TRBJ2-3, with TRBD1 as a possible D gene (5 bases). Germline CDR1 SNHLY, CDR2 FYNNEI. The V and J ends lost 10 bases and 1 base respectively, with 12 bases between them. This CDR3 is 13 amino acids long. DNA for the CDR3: TGTGCCATCTCGGACATCGGCACAGATACGCAGTATCTT. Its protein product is CAISDIGTDTQYL.

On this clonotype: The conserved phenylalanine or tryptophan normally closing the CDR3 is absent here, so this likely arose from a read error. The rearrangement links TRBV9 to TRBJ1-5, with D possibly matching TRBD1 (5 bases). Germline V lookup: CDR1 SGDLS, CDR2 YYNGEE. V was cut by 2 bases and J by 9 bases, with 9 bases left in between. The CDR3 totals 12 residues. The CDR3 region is CASSVGGGPQHV. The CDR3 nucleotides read TGTGCCAGCAGCGTGGGGGGAGGGCCCCAGCATGTT.

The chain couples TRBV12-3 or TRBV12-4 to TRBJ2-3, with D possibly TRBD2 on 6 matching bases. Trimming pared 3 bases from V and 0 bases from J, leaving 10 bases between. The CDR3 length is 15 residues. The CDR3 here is CASSFSGLSTDTQYF. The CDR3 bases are TGTGCCAGCAGTTTTAGCGGCCTGAGCACAGATACGCAGTATTTT.

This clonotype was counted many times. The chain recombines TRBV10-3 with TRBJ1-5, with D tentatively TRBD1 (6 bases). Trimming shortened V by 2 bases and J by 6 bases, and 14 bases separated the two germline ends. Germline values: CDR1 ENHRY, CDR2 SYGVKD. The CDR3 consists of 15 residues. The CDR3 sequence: CAISEGRGGGQPQHF. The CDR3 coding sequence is TGTGCCATCAGTGAGGGCCGAGGGGGAGGTCAGCCCCAGCATTTT.

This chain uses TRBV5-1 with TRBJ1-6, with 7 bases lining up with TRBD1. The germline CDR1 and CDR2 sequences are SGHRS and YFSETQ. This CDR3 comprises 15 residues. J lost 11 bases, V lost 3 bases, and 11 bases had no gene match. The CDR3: CASSSGQRGGTPLHF. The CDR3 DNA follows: TGCGCCAGCAGCTCCGGACAGCGAGGGGGCACACCCCTCCACTTT.

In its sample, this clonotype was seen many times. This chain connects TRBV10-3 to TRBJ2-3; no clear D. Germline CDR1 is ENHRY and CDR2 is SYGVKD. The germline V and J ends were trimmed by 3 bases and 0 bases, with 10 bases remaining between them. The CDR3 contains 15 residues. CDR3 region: CAISEWASSTDTQYF. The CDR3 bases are TGTGCCATCAGTGAATGGGCGTCTAGCACAGATACGCAGTATTTT.